This T cell receptor beta chain was documented in a study of blood T cell repertoires in COVID-19. Study as a whole: The analysed material was cDNA or gDNA that came from T cells, B-cell-depleted T cells, or PBMCs.

In the study's own analysis: From reference gene primer amplification, estimates of nucleated cell counts were derived. TCRdb's copy holds only in-frame clones and misses some; the assay was immunoSEQ multiplex PCR. The V and J calls and clone size come from that table; D and trimming were worked out from the DNA. The sample lists 350,000 or so clones, 90% occurring once. This receptor was taken from a man between 18 and 29 years old with active or convalescent COVID-19. The specimen was peripheral blood.

CDR3 DNA: TGTGCCAGTAGTCCACGGGACAGCTACAATGAGCAGTTCTTC. Translated, it gives CASSPRDSYNEQFF. J is TRBJ2-1 and V is TRBV19; 7 nucleotides line up with TRBD1. CDR1 and CDR2 (germline): LNHDA, SQIVND (reference sequence). V gave up 5 bases and J gave up 3 bases; unmatched junction bases: 4. The CDR3 covers 14 residues. The full variable domain, rest sourced from reference TRBV19 and TRBJ2-1, is DGGITQSPKYLFRKEGQNVTLSCEQNLNHDAMYWYRQDPGQGLRLIYYSQIVNDFQKGDIAEGYSVSREKKESFPLTVTSAQKNPTAFYLCASSPRDSYNEQFFGPGTRLTVL.